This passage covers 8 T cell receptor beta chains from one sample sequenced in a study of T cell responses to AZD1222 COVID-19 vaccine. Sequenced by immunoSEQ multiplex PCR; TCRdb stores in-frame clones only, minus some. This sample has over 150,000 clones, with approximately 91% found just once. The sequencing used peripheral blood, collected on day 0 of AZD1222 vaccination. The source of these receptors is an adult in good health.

In nucleotides, the CDR3 is TGTGCCAGCTCACCCGGGACAGTCTCTGGAAACACCATATATTTT. This translates into CASSPGTVSGNTIYF. J is TRBJ1-3 and V is TRBV18, with 7 bases matching TRBD1. The CDR3 is 15 residues long. After removal of 3 bases from V and 0 bases from J, the junction contained 2 bases not matched to a gene. CDR1 is KGHSH and CDR2 is LQKENI in the germline V gene.

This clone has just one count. CDR3 bases: TGTGCCAGCAGTTTCGGGACAGGGGGCACTAACACCATATATTTT. It is translated as CASSFGTGGTNTIYF. V usage is TRBV6-5 and J usage is TRBJ1-3; TRBD1 agrees at 12 bases. Germline loops: CDR1 MNHEY, CDR2 SVGAGI. This CDR3 has 15 residues. V shed 4 bases and J 7 bases; nucleotides not matched to a gene: 5.

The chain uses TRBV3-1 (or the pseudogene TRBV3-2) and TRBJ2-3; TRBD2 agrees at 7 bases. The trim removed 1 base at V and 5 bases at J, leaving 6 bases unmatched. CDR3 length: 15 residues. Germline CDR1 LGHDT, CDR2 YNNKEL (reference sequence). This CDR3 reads CASSQGGGGRDTQYF. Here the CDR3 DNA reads TGTGCCAGCAGCCAAGGAGGCGGGGGAAGAGATACGCAGTATTTT.

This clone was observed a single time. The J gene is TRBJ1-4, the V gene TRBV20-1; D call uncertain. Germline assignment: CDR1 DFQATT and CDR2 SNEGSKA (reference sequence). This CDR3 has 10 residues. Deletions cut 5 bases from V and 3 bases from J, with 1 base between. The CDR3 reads CSASNEKLFF. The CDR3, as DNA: TGCAGTGCTTCTAATGAAAAACTGTTTTTT.

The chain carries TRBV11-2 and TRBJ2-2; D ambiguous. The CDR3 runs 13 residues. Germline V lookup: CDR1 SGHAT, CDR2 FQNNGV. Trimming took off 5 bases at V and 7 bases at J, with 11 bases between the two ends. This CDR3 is CASSPQPLGELFF. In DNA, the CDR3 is TGTGCCAGCAGCCCCCAGCCCCTCGGGGAGCTGTTTTTT.

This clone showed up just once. This CDR3 is CASRVDTGTGYTF. CDR3 nucleotides: TGTGCCAGCAGAGTGGACACGGGCACGGGCTACACCTTC. The gene calls are TRBV28 and TRBJ1-2; TRBD1 might be the D (5 bases). The CDR3 is 13 residues long. Trimming removed 6 bases at V and 8 bases at J, with 16 bases between. CDR1 MDHEN and CDR2 SYDVKM come from the germline V gene.

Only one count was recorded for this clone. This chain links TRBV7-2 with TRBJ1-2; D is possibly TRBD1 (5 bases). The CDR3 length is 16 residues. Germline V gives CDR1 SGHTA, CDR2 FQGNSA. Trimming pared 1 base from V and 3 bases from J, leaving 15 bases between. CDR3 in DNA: TGTGCCAGCAGCTTAGACAGGACCTTAAGAGACTATGGCTACACCTTC. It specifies CASSLDRTLRDYGYTF.

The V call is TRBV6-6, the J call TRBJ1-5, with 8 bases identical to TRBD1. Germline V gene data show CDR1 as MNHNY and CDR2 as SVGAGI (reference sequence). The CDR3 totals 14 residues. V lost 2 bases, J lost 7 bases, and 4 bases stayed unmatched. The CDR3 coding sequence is TGTGCCAGCAGTTACCCGGGACAGGTCCAGCCCCAGCATTTT. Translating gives CASSYPGQVQPQHF.